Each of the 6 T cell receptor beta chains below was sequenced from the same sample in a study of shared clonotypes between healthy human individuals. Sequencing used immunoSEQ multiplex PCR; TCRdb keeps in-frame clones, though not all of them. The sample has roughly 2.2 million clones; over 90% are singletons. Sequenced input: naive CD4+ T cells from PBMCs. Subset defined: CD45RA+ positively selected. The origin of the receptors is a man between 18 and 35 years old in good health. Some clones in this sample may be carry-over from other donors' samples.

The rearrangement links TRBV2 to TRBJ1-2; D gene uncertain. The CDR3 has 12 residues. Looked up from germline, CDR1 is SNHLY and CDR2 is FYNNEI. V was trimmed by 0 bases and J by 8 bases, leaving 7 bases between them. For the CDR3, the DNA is TGTGCCAGCAGTGAAGCGAACCGAGGCTACACCTTC. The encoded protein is CASSEANRGYTF.

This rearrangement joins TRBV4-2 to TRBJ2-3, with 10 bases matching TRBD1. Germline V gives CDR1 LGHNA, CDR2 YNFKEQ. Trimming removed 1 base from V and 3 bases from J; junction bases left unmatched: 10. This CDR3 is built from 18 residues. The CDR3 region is CASSQALGQGGGTDTQYF. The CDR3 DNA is TGTGCCAGCAGCCAAGCACTCGGACAGGGGGGTGGGACAGATACGCAGTATTTT.

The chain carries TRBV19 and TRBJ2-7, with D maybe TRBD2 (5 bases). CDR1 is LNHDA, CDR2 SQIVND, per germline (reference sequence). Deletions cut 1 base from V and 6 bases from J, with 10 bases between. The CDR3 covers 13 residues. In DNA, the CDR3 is TGTGCCAGTAGTATAGCGGGGATTAGCGAGCAGTACTTC. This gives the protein CASSIAGISEQYF.

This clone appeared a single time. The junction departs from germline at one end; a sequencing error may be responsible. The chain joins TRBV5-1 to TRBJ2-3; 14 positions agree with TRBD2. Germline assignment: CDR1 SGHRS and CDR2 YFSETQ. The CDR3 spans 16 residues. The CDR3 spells CVSSLGLAGATDTQYF. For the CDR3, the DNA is TGCGTCAGCAGCTTGGGACTAGCGGGAGCCACAGATACGCAGTATTTT.

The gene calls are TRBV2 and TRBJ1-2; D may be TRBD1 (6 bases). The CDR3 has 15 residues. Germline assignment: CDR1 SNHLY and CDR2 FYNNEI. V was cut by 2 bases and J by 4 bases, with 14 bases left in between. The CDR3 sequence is CASSERYRASYGYTF. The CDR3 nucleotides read TGTGCCAGCAGTGAACGATACAGGGCCTCCTATGGCTACACCTTC. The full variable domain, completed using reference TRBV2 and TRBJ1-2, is EPEVTQTPSHQVTQMGQEVILRCVPISNHLYFYWYRQILGQKVEFLVSFYNNEISEKSEIFDDQFSVERPDGSNFTLKIRSTKLEDSAMYFCASSERYRASYGYTFGSGTRLTVV.

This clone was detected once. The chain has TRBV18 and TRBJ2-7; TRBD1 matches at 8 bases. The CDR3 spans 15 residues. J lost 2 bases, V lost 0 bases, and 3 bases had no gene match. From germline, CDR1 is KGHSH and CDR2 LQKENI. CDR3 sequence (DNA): TGTGCCAGCTCACCACCCCAGGGGGCCGCCTACGAGCAGTACTTC. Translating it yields CASSPPQGAAYEQYF.